The 17 T cell receptor beta chains presented below share a single source sample, sequenced in a study of T cells in Graves' hyperthyroidism and ophthalmopathy. Amplification targeted TCR beta CDR3 regions from RNA transcripts. The HTBI primer set served for first-round RT-PCR of the TCR CDR3. Using its own MiXCR run on the multiplex PCR reads, TCRdb lists one record per CDR3 protein. Among 300,000 to 350,000 distinct CDR3 sequences, 14% were seen once, and the ten largest hold around 25%. The source material was blood. The origin of the receptors is a woman aged 25 to 45 with Graves' hyperthyroidism.

In its sample, this clonotype was seen many times. This chain uses TRBV28 with TRBJ1-4, with TRBD1 matching over 10 bases. The CDR3 length is 14 residues. The ends lost 7 bases at V and 7 bases at J; junction bases unmatched: 6. Per germline, CDR1 MDHEN and CDR2 SYDVKM. The CDR3 reads CASNDRGPGEKLFF. The CDR3 bases are TGTGCCAGCAACGACAGGGGGCCCGGTGAAAAACTGTTTTTT.

This chain links TRBV10-3 with TRBJ1-5; TRBD1 aligns across 8 bases. This CDR3 is built from 14 residues. Germline CDR1 ENHRY, CDR2 SYGVKD. V was clipped by 11 bases and J by 0 bases; unmatched bases: 6. The CDR3 sequence is CAATGDHSNQPQHF. The CDR3 coding sequence is TGTGCCGCGACAGGGGATCATAGCAATCAGCCCCAGCATTTT.

This clonotype has just a few counts. CDR3 DNA: TGTGCCAGTACCCCACTGGGGACAGATACGCAGTATTTT. Its translation: CASTPLGTDTQYF. The chain uses TRBV19 and TRBJ2-3; D not resolved. Trimming left V 7 bases short and J 3 bases short, with 11 bases between. This CDR3 spans 13 amino acids. Germline lookup yields CDR1 LNHDA and CDR2 SQIVND (reference sequence).

This clonotype was picked up many times. This sequence joins TRBV7-9 and TRBJ2-6; D is perhaps TRBD2 (6 bases). Germline values: CDR1 SEHNR, CDR2 FQNEAQ (reference sequence). CDR3 length equals 14 residues. Trimming left V 5 bases short and J 13 bases short, with 18 bases between. CDR3 sequence: CASSPPGRGGVLTF. For the CDR3, the DNA is TGTGCCAGCAGCCCCCCGGGGCGGGGTGGAGTCCTGACTTTC.

This chain links TRBV20-1 with TRBJ2-7, with TRBD1 as a possible D gene (6 bases). In germline, CDR1 is DFQATT, CDR2 SNEGSKA (reference sequence). Trimming removed 6 bases at V and 0 bases at J, with 15 bases between. CDR3 length equals 14 residues. In DNA form, the CDR3 reads TGCAGTGCCCAAGACAGGTCGGCCTCCTACGAGCAGTACTTC. It is translated as CSAQDRSASYEQYF.

A few counts support this clonotype. The rearrangement uses TRBV7-9 and TRBJ1-2; the match to TRBD1 covers 10 bases. V was pared by 1 base and J by 6 bases, with 5 bases of the junction left unmatched. The CDR3 has 15 residues. CDR1 is SEHNR, CDR2 FQNEAQ, per germline (reference sequence). The CDR3 protein is CASSLGGQGFDGYTF. CDR3 DNA: TGTGCCAGCAGCTTAGGGGGACAGGGGTTTGATGGCTACACCTTC.

This clonotype appeared a few times. The chain recombines TRBV18 with TRBJ2-7; 15 bases agree with TRBD2. The V and J ends lost 3 bases and 3 bases, in that order; junction bases with no gene match: 15. CDR1 and CDR2 (germline): KGHSH, LQKENI. The CDR3 length is 20 residues. CDR3 coding DNA: TGTGCCAGCTCACCGCAGCTGGCCGGGACTAGCGGGAGGAAGGTCTACGAGCAGTACTTC. Amino acids: CASSPQLAGTSGRKVYEQYF.

This clonotype was recorded a few times. The V call is TRBV24-1, the J call TRBJ2-1; D assignment may be TRBD1 or TRBD2 (5 bases each). Trimming left V 4 bases short and J 12 bases short, with 9 bases between. From germline, CDR1 is KGHDR and CDR2 SFDVKD. The CDR3 totals 11 residues. The CDR3 DNA is TGTGCCACCAGTGACTGGGGGTTGCAGTTCTTC. Amino acids: CATSDWGLQFF.

V gene TRBV4-3 combines with J gene TRBJ1-2; D not resolved. The length of the CDR3 is 15 residues. Germline V gene sequence: CDR1 LGHNA, CDR2 YSLEER. Trimming removed 2 bases at V and 4 bases at J, with 14 bases between. The chain's CDR3 is CASSQRGQVAYGYTF. The CDR3 DNA sequence: TGCGCCAGCAGCCAAAGAGGCCAGGTCGCCTATGGCTACACCTTC.

This clonotype was detected a few times. The chain joins TRBV20-1 to TRBJ2-4; D may be TRBD2 (6 bases). Germline CDR1 DFQATT, CDR2 SNEGSKA (reference sequence). Deletions cut 4 bases from V and 0 bases from J, with 10 bases between. This CDR3 region has 14 residues. DNA of the CDR3: TGCAGTGCTACGCCCGGGGGAGCCAAAAACATTCAGTACTTC. It yields the protein CSATPGGAKNIQYF.

The chain is built from TRBV5-1 and TRBJ2-3, with D perhaps assigned TRBD1 or TRBD2 (5 bases each). Germline CDR1 is SGHRS and CDR2 is YFSETQ. This CDR3 is built from 14 residues. The V end lost 7 bases, the J end lost 0 bases, and 12 bases lay between the germline ends. The CDR3, as DNA: TGCGCCAGCGGGGACGGTCTAAGCACAGATACGCAGTATTTT. It yields the protein CASGDGLSTDTQYF.

This clonotype was recorded many times. This chain links TRBV18 with TRBJ2-7; D unclear. The CDR3 totals 13 residues. The V end was cut by 3 bases, the J end by 1 base, with 7 bases between. The germline CDR1 and CDR2 sequences are KGHSH and LQKENI. The CDR3, as DNA: TGTGCCAGCTCACCTCCGGAATCCTACGAGCAGTACTTC. This sequence encodes CASSPPESYEQYF.

The count of this clonotype is one. The chain employs TRBV28 and TRBJ2-1; D tentatively fits TRBD1 or TRBD2 (5 bases each). The V gene's germline CDR1 is MDHEN and CDR2 SYDVKM. The CDR3 loop spans 12 amino acids. V was pared by 7 bases and J by 5 bases, with 9 bases between. The CDR3: CASTGSDNEQFF. The CDR3 nucleotides are TGTGCCAGCACAGGGAGTGACAATGAGCAGTTCTTC. The variable domain in full, with the rest retrieved from reference TRBV28 and TRBJ2-1, is DVKVTQSSRYLVKRTGEKVFLECVQDMDHENMFWYRQDPGLGLRLIYFSYDVKMKEKGDIPEGYSVSREKKERFSLILESASTNQTSMYLCASTGSDNEQFFGPGTRLTVL.

The chain links TRBV2 to TRBJ2-3, with 11 bases aligning to TRBD2. Germline CDR1 reads SNHLY; CDR2 reads FYNNEI. The ends lost 2 bases at V and 7 bases at J; junction bases unmatched: 8. CDR3 length equals 16 residues. CDR3 loop: CASSELASGRSNTQYF. CDR3 nucleotides: TGTGCCAGCAGTGAACTGGCTAGCGGGAGGTCAAATACGCAGTATTTT.

With respect to this clonotype: A junction boundary mismatches the germline segment, possibly from a read error. V is TRBV10-2 and J is TRBJ2-3, with TRBD2 identical over 7 bases. Germline values: CDR1 WSHSY, CDR2 SAAADI. This CDR3 has 14 residues. The CDR3 DNA is TGCGCCAGCAGAGCTAGCGGAAGCACAGATGCGCAGTATTTT. As protein: CASRASGSTDAQYF.

In its sample, this clonotype was seen many times. CDR3 DNA: TGTGCCAGCGGGAGTGGGACAGGGGCCACCTATGGCTACACCTTC. Its protein is CASGSGTGATYGYTF. The rearrangement joins TRBV28 to TRBJ1-2; 10 positions agree with TRBD1. Germline V gene lookup returns CDR1 MDHEN and CDR2 SYDVKM. V lost 8 bases, J lost 4 bases, and 10 bases stayed unmatched. The CDR3 has 15 amino acids.

The genes are TRBV6-1 and TRBJ2-3, with TRBD2 as a possible D gene (5 bases). Trimming left V 6 bases short and J 1 base short, with 14 bases between. This CDR3 is 15 amino acids long. The V gene's germline CDR1 is MNHNS and CDR2 SASEGT. CDR3 amino acids: CASSLGVMGTDTQYF. CDR3 bases: TGTGCCAGCAGCCTGGGAGTGATGGGCACAGATACGCAGTATTTT.